Sequencing of this T cell receptor (beta chain) was carried out in a study of T cells in Graves' hyperthyroidism and ophthalmopathy. The overall study: Initial diagnosis, before any treatment, was when peripheral blood was collected.

Germline V gene data show CDR1 as MNHEY and CDR2 as SVGAGI. This CDR3 has 14 amino acids. V was pared by 2 bases and J by 4 bases, with 12 bases between. Amplification of TCR beta CDR3 regions was performed using RNA transcripts as template. Carried out on the TCR CDR3, a first-round RT-PCR used the HTBI primer set. TCRdb processed the multiplex PCR reads anew with MiXCR; each CDR3 protein has one entry. Here the sample spans hundreds of thousands of distinct CDR3 sequences, 12% to 15% being singletons. General observations from the study: A model using 13 V-J features told ophthalmopathy apart from stable hyperthyroidism.

Clinical symptoms, serum thyroxine, TRAb, thyroid ultrasound and orbital computed tomography informed diagnoses. Cells are PBMCs isolated from around 9.4 ml of fresh blood. This clonotype was recorded a few times. No antigen is known for it. This chain uses TRBV6-5 with TRBJ2-7, with D uncertain. The receptor's source is a woman aged 18-29 years with Graves' hyperthyroidism. Sequences were obtained from blood. The CDR3 sequence is CASSYASTPYEQYF. CDR3 nucleotides: TGTGCCAGCAGTTACGCCTCTACACCATACGAGCAGTACTTC.